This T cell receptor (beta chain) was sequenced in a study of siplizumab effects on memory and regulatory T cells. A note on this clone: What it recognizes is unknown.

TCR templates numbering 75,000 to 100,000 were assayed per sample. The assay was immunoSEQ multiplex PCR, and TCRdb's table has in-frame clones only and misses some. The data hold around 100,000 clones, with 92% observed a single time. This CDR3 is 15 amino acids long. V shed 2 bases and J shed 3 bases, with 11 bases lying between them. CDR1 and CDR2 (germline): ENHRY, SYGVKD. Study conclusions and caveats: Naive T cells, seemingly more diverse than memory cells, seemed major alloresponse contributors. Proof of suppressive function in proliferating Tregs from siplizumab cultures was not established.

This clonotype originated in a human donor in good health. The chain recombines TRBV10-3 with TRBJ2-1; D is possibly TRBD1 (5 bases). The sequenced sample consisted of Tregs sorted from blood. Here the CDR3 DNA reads TGTGCCATCAGTGAGGGGCAGGGATTCTACAATGAGCAGTTCTTC. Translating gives CAISEGQGFYNEQFF.